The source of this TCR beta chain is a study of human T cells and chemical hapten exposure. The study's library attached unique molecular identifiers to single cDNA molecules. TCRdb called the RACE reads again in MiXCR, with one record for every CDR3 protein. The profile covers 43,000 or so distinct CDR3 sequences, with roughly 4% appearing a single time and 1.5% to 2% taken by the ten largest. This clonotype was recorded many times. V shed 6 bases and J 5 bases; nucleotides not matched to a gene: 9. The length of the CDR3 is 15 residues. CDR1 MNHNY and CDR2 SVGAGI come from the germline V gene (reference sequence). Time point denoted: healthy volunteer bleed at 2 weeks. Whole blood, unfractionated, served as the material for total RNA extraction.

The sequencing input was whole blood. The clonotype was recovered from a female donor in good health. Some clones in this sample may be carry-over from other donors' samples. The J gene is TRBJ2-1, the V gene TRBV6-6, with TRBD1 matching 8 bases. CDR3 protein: CASRKTGGRDNEQFF. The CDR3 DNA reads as TGTGCCAGCAGAAAAACAGGGGGGCGGGACAATGAGCAGTTCTTC.